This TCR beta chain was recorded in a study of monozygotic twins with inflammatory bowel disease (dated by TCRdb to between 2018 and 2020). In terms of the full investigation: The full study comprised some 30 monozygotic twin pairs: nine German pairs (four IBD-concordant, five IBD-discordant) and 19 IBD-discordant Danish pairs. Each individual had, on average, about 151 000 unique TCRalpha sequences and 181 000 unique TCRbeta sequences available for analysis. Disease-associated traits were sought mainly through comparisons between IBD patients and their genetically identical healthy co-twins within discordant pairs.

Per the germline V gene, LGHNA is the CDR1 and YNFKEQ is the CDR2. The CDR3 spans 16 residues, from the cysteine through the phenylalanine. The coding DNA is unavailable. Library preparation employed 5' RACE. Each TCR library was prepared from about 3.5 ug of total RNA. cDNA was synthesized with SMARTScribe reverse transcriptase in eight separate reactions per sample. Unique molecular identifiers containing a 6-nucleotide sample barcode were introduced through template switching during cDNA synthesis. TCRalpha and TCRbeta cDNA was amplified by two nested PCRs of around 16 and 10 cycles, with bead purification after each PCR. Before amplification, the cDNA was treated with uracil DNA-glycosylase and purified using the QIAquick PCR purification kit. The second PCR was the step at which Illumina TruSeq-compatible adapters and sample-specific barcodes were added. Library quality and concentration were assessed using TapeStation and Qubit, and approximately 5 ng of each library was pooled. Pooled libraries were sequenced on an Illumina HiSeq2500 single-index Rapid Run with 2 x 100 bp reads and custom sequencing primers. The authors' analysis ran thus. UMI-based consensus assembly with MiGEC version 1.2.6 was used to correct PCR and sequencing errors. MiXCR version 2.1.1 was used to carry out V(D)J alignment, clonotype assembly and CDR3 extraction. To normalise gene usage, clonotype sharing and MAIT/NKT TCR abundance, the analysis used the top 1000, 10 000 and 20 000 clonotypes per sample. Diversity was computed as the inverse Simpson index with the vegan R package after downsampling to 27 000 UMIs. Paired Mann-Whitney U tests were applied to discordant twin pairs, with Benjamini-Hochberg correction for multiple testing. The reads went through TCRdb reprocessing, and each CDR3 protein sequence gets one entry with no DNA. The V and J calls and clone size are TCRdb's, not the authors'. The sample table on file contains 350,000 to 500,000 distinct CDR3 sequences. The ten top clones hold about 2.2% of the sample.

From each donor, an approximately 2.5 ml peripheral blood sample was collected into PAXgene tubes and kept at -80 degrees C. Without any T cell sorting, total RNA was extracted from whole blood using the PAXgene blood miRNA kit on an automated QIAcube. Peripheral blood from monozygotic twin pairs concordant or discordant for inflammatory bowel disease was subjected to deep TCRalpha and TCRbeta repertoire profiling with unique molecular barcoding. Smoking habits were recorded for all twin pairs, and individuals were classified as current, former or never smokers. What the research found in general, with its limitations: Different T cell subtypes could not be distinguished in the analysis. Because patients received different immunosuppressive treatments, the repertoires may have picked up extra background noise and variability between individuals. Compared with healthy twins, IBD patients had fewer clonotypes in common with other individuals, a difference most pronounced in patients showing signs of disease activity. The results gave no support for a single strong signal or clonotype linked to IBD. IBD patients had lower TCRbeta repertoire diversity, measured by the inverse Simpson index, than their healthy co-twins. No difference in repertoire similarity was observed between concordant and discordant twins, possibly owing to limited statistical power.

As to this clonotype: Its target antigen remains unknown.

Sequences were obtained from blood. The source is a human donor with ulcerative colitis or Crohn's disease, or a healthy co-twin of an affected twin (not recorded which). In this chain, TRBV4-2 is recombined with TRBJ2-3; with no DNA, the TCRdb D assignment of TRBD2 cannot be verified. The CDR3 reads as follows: CASSPRLAGSTDTQYF.